The 4 T cell receptor beta chains below all came from one sample that was sequenced in a study of blood T cell repertoires in COVID-19. Sequencing used immunoSEQ multiplex PCR; TCRdb keeps in-frame clones, though not all of them. There are 150,000 to 200,000 clones in the sample; 80% to 90% occur only once, and approximately 2% lies in the top ten. The sequenced sample was peripheral blood. Receptor source: a man younger than 35 who had recovered from COVID-19.

The chain couples TRBV2 to TRBJ1-2, with 9 nucleotides matching TRBD1. V was pared by 7 bases and J by 5 bases, with 5 bases of the junction left unmatched. The germline V gene has CDR1 SNHLY and CDR2 FYNNEI. There are 13 residues in the CDR3. CDR3 coding DNA: TGTGCCAGCATCGGGACAGGGAGGTATGGCTACACCTTC. Translation: CASIGTGRYGYTF. The entire variable domain, with the rest obtained from reference TRBV2 and TRBJ1-2, is as follows: EPEVTQTPSHQVTQMGQEVILRCVPISNHLYFYWYRQILGQKVEFLVSFYNNEISEKSEIFDDQFSVERPDGSNFTLKIRSTKLEDSAMYFCASIGTGRYGYTFGSGTRLTVV.

In its sample, this clone was seen once. V gene TRBV27 combines with J gene TRBJ1-1; D may be TRBD1 (5 bases). The CDR3 has 15 amino acids. The V end was cut by 1 base, the J end by 4 bases, with 13 bases between. Germline V CDR1 and CDR2: MNHEY, SMNVEV (reference sequence). The CDR3 loop reads CASSLWGGLSTEAFF. Here the CDR3 DNA reads TGTGCCAGCAGTTTATGGGGCGGATTGAGCACTGAAGCTTTCTTT.

The chain joins TRBV4-1 to TRBJ1-5; D is uncertain. Germline V gene sequence: CDR1 MGHRA, CDR2 YSYEKL. This CDR3 is built from 14 residues. V dropped 1 base and J dropped 2 bases, with 6 bases sitting between them. The CDR3 sequence: CASSQGRGNQPQHF. The CDR3 DNA is TGCGCCAGCAGCCAAGGGAGGGGCAATCAGCCCCAGCATTTT.

This clone was picked up a small number of times. The V gene is TRBV7-3, the J gene TRBJ1-2, with 8 nucleotides matching TRBD1. V gave up 2 bases and J gave up 8 bases; unmatched junction bases: 10. This CDR3 region has 15 residues. CDR1 and CDR2 from the germline V gene are SGHTA and FQGTGA. CDR3 DNA: TGTGCCAGCAGCTTATTCCCGGTGGACAGGGTCGGCTACACCTTC. Amino acid sequence: CASSLFPVDRVGYTF.